This TCR beta chain was recovered during a study of T cells after yellow fever vaccination. Study as a whole: Low-cell-number fractions were prepared with SMART-Seq v4 Ultra Low Input.

Turning to this clonotype: Its antigen is not identified.

Per germline, CDR1 WSHSY and CDR2 SAAADI. Unmatched junction bases numbered 4, after V lost 6 bases and J lost 5 bases. There are 14 residues in the CDR3. TCRdb analysed the 5' RACE reads with MiXCR anew, one entry per CDR3 protein. The data show 300,000 to 350,000 distinct CDR3 sequences, with roughly 8.6% seen just once and under 20% held by the top ten. Study results and caveats: Peaking faster, on day 5 versus 15, the secondary response was nonetheless weaker. Contaminating bulk clonotypes could be abundant in FACS-sorted repertoires. The booster response re-showed most primary clones: approximately 95% CD4, more than 80% CD8.

The starting material was PBMCs, obtained more than 40 days after the first yellow fever vaccination. The J gene is TRBJ2-3, the V gene TRBV10-2, with 11 bases lining up with TRBD2. The sequence was obtained from a man aged 18 to 30 who received the YFV17D yellow fever vaccine. The CDR3 loop reads CASSRLAGGDTQYF. The CDR3 nucleotides are TGCGCCAGCAGCCGGCTAGCGGGGGGAGATACGCAGTATTTT.